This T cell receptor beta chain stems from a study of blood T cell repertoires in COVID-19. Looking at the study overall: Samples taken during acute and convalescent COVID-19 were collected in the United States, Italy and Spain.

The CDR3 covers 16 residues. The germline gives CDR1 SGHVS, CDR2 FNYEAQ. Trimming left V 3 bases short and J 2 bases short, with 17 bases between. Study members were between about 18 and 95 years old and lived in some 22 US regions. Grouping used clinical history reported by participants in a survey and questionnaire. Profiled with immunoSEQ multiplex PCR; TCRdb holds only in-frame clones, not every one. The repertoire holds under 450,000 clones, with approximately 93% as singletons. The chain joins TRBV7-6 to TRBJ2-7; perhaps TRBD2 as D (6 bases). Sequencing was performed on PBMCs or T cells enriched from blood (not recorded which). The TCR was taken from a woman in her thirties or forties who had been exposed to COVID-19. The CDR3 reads CASSFAPGLPAYEQYF. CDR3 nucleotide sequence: TGTGCCAGCAGCTTTGCACCGGGACTCCCAGCCTACGAGCAGTACTTC.